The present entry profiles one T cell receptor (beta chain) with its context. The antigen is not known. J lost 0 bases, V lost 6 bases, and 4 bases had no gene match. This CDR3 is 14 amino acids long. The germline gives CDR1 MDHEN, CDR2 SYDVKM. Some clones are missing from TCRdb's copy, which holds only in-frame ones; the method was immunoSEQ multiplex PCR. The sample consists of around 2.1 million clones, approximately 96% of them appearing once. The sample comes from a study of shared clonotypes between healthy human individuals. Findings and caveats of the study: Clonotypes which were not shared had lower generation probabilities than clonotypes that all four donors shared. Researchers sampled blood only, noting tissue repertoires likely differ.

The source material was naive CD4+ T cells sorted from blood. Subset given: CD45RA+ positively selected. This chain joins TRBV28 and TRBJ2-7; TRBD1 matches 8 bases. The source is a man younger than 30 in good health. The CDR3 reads CASSSDRGSYEQYF. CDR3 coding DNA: TGTGCCAGCAGCTCCGACAGGGGCTCCTACGAGCAGTACTTC.